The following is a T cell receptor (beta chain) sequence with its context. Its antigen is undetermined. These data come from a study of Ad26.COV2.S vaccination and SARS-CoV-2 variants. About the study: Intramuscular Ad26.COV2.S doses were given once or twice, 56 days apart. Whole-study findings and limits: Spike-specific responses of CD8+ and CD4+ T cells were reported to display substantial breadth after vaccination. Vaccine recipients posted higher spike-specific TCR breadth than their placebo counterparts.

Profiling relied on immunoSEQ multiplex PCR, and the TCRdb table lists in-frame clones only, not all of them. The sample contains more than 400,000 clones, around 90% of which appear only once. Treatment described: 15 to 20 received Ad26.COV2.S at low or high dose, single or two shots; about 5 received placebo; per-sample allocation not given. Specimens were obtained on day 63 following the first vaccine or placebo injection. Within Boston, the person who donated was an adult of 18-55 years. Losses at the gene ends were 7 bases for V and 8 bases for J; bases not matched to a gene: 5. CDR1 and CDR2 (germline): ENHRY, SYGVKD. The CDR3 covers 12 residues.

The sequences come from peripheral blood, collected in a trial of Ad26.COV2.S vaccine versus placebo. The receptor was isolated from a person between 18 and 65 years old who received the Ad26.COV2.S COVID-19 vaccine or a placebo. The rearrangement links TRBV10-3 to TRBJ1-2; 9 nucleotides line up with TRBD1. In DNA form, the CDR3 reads TGTGCCATCACCCGGACAGGGGCGGGCTACACCTTC. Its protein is CAITRTGAGYTF.